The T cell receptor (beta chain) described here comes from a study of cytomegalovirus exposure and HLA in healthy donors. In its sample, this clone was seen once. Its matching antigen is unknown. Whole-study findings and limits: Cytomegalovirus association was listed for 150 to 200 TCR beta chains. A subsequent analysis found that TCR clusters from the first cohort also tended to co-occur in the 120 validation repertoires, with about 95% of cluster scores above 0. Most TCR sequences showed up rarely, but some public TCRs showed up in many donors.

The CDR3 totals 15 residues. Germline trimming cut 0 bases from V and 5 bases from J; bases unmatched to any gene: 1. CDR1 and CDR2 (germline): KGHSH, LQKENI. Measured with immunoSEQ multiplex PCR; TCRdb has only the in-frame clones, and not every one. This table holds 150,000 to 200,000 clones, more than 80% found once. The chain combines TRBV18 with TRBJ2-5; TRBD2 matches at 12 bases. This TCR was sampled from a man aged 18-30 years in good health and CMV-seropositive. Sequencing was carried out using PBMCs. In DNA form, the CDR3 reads TGTGCCAGCTCACCACCCCTAGCGGGAGGGGAGACCCAGTACTTC. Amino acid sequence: CASSPPLAGGETQYF.